The rows below give T cell receptor beta chains drawn from one sample of a study of control samples from healthy donors and cancer patients. The assay was immunoSEQ multiplex PCR, and TCRdb's table has in-frame clones only and misses some. Among approximately 170,000 clones listed, about 94% were seen once. Material for sequencing was blood. The origin of the receptors is a woman aged 55-69 years in good health. Both conserved end residues are part of each CDR3. Fields, in order: clone size, V gene, J gene, CDR3 length, D gene, CDR3 protein, CDR3 DNA. The D gene is left open where the match is weak. Size values are once, few and many counts, or a class for expanded clones, and some rows have none.

clone size: NA
V gene: TRBV5-1
J gene: TRBJ1-4
CDR3 length: 16
D gene: NA
CDR3 protein: CASSLGLGAGDEKLFF
CDR3 DNA: TGCGCCAGCAGCTTGGGGTTGGGCGCCGGTGATGAAAAACTGTTTTTT

clone size: NA
V gene: TRBV21-1
J gene: TRBJ2-1
CDR3 length: 17
D gene: NA
CDR3 protein: CASTMTGECWSYNEQFF
CDR3 DNA: TGTGCCAGCACCATGACAGGGGAATGTTGGTCCTACAATGAGCAGTTCTTC

clone size: NA
V gene: TRBV30
J gene: TRBJ2-2
CDR3 length: 11
D gene: NA
CDR3 protein: CAWIQYGELFF
CDR3 DNA: TGTGCCTGGATCCAGTATGGGGAGCTGTTTTTT

clone size: NA
V gene: TRBV24-1
J gene: TRBJ1-6
CDR3 length: 16
D gene: NA
CDR3 protein: CATSDLLGRVSSPLHF
CDR3 DNA: TGTGCCACCAGTGATTTATTAGGGCGTGTGAGTTCACCCCTCCACTTT

clone size: NA
V gene: TRBV3-1/TRBV3-2
J gene: TRBJ1-1
CDR3 length: 17
D gene: TRBD1
CDR3 protein: CASSHDTRDRQNTEAFF
CDR3 DNA: TGTGCCAGCAGCCATGACACGAGGGACAGACAGAACACTGAAGCTTTCTTT

clone size: NA
V gene: TRBV6-1
J gene: TRBJ1-1
CDR3 length: 15
D gene: TRBD1
CDR3 protein: CASSEARQGYTEAFF
CDR3 DNA: TGTGCCAGCAGTGAAGCGAGACAGGGGTATACTGAAGCTTTCTTT

clone size: NA
V gene: TRBV19
J gene: TRBJ1-1
CDR3 length: 15
D gene: NA
CDR3 protein: CASSIEGQGGTEAFF
CDR3 DNA: TGTGCCAGTAGTATAGAGGGCCAGGGTGGCACTGAAGCTTTCTTT

clone size: once
V gene: TRBV4-1
J gene: TRBJ2-7
CDR3 length: 14
D gene: NA
CDR3 protein: CASSPTLLGGEQYF
CDR3 DNA: TGCGCCAGCAGTCCGACACTTCTGGGTGGCGAGCAGTACTTC

clone size: NA
V gene: TRBV6-5
J gene: TRBJ2-5
CDR3 length: 13
D gene: NA
CDR3 protein: CASSYRAQETQYF
CDR3 DNA: TGTGCCAGCAGTTACAGGGCCCAAGAGACCCAGTACTTC

clone size: NA
V gene: TRBV7-2
J gene: TRBJ2-3
CDR3 length: 15
D gene: NA
CDR3 protein: CASSLVLTSTDTQYF
CDR3 DNA: TGTGCCAGCAGCTTAGTACTGACTAGCACAGATACGCAGTATTTT

clone size: NA
V gene: TRBV25-1
J gene: TRBJ2-7
CDR3 length: 13
D gene: TRBD1
CDR3 protein: CASSRQGGTEQYF
CDR3 DNA: TGTGCCAGCAGCCGACAGGGGGGCACCGAGCAGTACTTC

clone size: NA
V gene: TRBV7-9
J gene: TRBJ1-5
CDR3 length: 16
D gene: TRBD1
CDR3 protein: CASSYDRTGRNQPQHF
CDR3 DNA: TGTGCCAGCAGCTACGACCGGACAGGGCGAAATCAGCCCCAGCATTTT

clone size: NA
V gene: TRBV11-3
J gene: TRBJ1-3
CDR3 length: 13
D gene: NA
CDR3 protein: CASSRTPGNTIYF
CDR3 DNA: TGTGCCAGCAGCCGAACCCCAGGAAACACCATATATTTT

clone size: NA
V gene: TRBV20-1
J gene: TRBJ1-2
CDR3 length: 11
D gene: NA
CDR3 protein: CSPPGTYGYTF
CDR3 DNA: TGCAGTCCCCCCGGAACCTATGGCTACACCTTC

clone size: NA
V gene: TRBV5-4
J gene: TRBJ2-5
CDR3 length: 14
D gene: NA
CDR3 protein: CASSHHGKGETQYF
CDR3 DNA: TGTGCCAGCAGCCATCACGGAAAGGGAGAGACCCAGTACTTC

clone size: NA
V gene: TRBV5-1
J gene: TRBJ1-6
CDR3 length: 12
D gene: NA
CDR3 protein: CASSYLNSPLHF
CDR3 DNA: TGCGCCAGCAGCTATCTTAATTCACCCCTCCACTTT

clone size: NA
V gene: TRBV11-3
J gene: TRBJ2-5
CDR3 length: 14
D gene: NA
CDR3 protein: CASSRTLIGETQYF
CDR3 DNA: TGTGCCAGCAGCCGGACTCTAATAGGGGAGACCCAGTACTTC

clone size: NA
V gene: TRBV10-2
J gene: TRBJ1-1
CDR3 length: 13
D gene: TRBD1
CDR3 protein: CASSLDRATEAFF
CDR3 DNA: TGCGCCAGCAGCCTGGACAGGGCCACTGAAGCTTTCTTT

clone size: NA
V gene: TRBV11-2
J gene: TRBJ2-1
CDR3 length: 14
D gene: TRBD1
CDR3 protein: CASSIKPGQAEQFF
CDR3 DNA: TGTGCCAGCAGCATCAAACCGGGACAGGCCGAGCAGTTCTTC

clone size: NA
V gene: TRBV12-3/TRBV12-4
J gene: TRBJ1-5
CDR3 length: 13
D gene: NA
CDR3 protein: CASGVGARQPQHF
CDR3 DNA: TGTGCCAGCGGGGTGGGGGCCCGACAGCCCCAGCATTTT

clone size: NA
V gene: TRBV3-1/TRBV3-2
J gene: TRBJ1-1
CDR3 length: 16
D gene: NA
CDR3 protein: CASSTPGLGDPTEAFF
CDR3 DNA: TGTGCCAGCAGCACACCCGGTCTGGGGGACCCCACTGAAGCTTTCTTT

clone size: NA
V gene: TRBV7-2
J gene: TRBJ1-2
CDR3 length: 14
D gene: NA
CDR3 protein: CASSSTVGLGGYTF
CDR3 DNA: TGTGCCAGCAGCTCAACGGTGGGTCTTGGAGGCTACACCTTC

clone size: NA
V gene: TRBV19
J gene: TRBJ1-1
CDR3 length: 15
D gene: TRBD1
CDR3 protein: CASSTTGLRNTEAFF
CDR3 DNA: TGTGCCAGTAGTACGACAGGGCTGAGGAACACTGAAGCTTTCTTT

clone size: NA
V gene: TRBV3-1/TRBV3-2
J gene: TRBJ1-6
CDR3 length: 15
D gene: NA
CDR3 protein: CASSQGGRPNSPLHF
CDR3 DNA: TGTGCCAGCAGCCAAGGGGGCAGACCTAATTCACCCCTCCACTTT

clone size: NA
V gene: TRBV12-5
J gene: TRBJ1-2
CDR3 length: 12
D gene: NA
CDR3 protein: CASGLGESDYTF
CDR3 DNA: TGTGCTAGTGGTTTGGGGGAATCCGACTACACCTTC

clone size: NA
V gene: TRBV9
J gene: TRBJ2-7
CDR3 length: 12
D gene: TRBD1
CDR3 protein: CASSVDRGEQYF
CDR3 DNA: TGTGCCAGCAGCGTAGACAGGGGCGAGCAGTACTTC

clone size: NA
V gene: TRBV18
J gene: TRBJ1-5
CDR3 length: 14
D gene: NA
CDR3 protein: CASSQRQSNQPQHF
CDR3 DNA: TGTGCCAGCTCACAGAGACAGAGCAATCAGCCCCAGCATTTT

clone size: NA
V gene: TRBV18
J gene: TRBJ2-2
CDR3 length: 19
D gene: TRBD2
CDR3 protein: CASSYEGKGLAGSTGELFF
CDR3 DNA: TGTGCCAGCTCCTACGAGGGAAAGGGACTAGCGGGATCCACCGGGGAGCTGTTTTTT

clone size: NA
V gene: TRBV4-1
J gene: TRBJ2-3
CDR3 length: 17
D gene: TRBD2
CDR3 protein: CASSGLAGGSGTDTQYF
CDR3 DNA: TGCGCCAGCAGCGGACTAGCGGGGGGCAGTGGCACAGATACGCAGTATTTT

clone size: once
V gene: TRBV7-9
J gene: TRBJ2-3
CDR3 length: 15
D gene: NA
CDR3 protein: CASSLGGGGTDTQYF
CDR3 DNA: TGTGCCAGCAGCTTAGGAGGCGGCGGCACAGATACGCAGTATTTT

clone size: once
V gene: TRBV30
J gene: TRBJ1-2
CDR3 length: 14
D gene: NA
CDR3 protein: CAWSVQGTGYGYTF
CDR3 DNA: TGTGCCTGGAGTGTACAGGGCACAGGATATGGCTACACCTTC

clone size: NA
V gene: TRBV12-3/TRBV12-4
J gene: TRBJ1-5
CDR3 length: 13
D gene: NA
CDR3 protein: CASRYDGSQPQHF
CDR3 DNA: TGTGCCAGCAGGTACGATGGGAGCCAGCCCCAGCATTTT

clone size: NA
V gene: TRBV5-6
J gene: TRBJ2-5
CDR3 length: 14
D gene: NA
CDR3 protein: CASSLSGGWETQYF
CDR3 DNA: TGTGCCAGCAGCTTGTCCGGGGGTTGGGAGACCCAGTACTTC

clone size: NA
V gene: TRBV2
J gene: TRBJ1-5
CDR3 length: 15
D gene: NA
CDR3 protein: CASSLGRGGNQPQHF
CDR3 DNA: TGTGCCAGCAGTCTGGGCAGGGGAGGTAATCAGCCCCAGCATTTT

clone size: NA
V gene: TRBV5-1
J gene: TRBJ1-2
CDR3 length: 16
D gene: TRBD1
CDR3 protein: CASRQTGTGGDYGYTF
CDR3 DNA: TGCGCCAGCAGACAGACCGGGACAGGGGGTGACTATGGCTACACCTTC

clone size: once
V gene: TRBV19
J gene: TRBJ1-5
CDR3 length: 15
D gene: NA
CDR3 protein: CASSIDVRRERPQHF
CDR3 DNA: TGTGCCAGTAGTATAGACGTGAGGAGGGAACGGCCCCAGCATTTT

clone size: NA
V gene: TRBV7-2
J gene: TRBJ2-7
CDR3 length: 14
D gene: TRBD1
CDR3 protein: CASSSRDRGYEQYF
CDR3 DNA: TGTGCCAGCAGCTCACGGGACAGGGGTTACGAGCAGTACTTC

clone size: NA
V gene: TRBV30
J gene: TRBJ2-6
CDR3 length: 13
D gene: NA
CDR3 protein: CAWRGTGANVLTF
CDR3 DNA: TGTGCCTGGAGAGGAACTGGGGCCAACGTCCTGACTTTC

clone size: NA
V gene: TRBV19
J gene: TRBJ2-2
CDR3 length: 16
D gene: TRBD2
CDR3 protein: CASTRLAGTNTGELFF
CDR3 DNA: TGTGCCAGTACCCGACTAGCGGGGACCAACACCGGGGAGCTGTTTTTT

clone size: NA
V gene: TRBV7-9
J gene: TRBJ2-2
CDR3 length: 16
D gene: NA
CDR3 protein: CASSPRLDFNTGELFF
CDR3 DNA: TGTGCCAGCAGCCCACGACTTGACTTCAACACCGGGGAGCTGTTTTTT

clone size: once
V gene: TRBV11-2
J gene: TRBJ1-3
CDR3 length: 15
D gene: TRBD1
CDR3 protein: CASSSRGQFGNTIYF
CDR3 DNA: TGTGCCAGCAGCTCCAGGGGGCAGTTTGGAAACACCATATATTTT

clone size: NA
V gene: TRBV2
J gene: TRBJ1-2
CDR3 length: 15
D gene: NA
CDR3 protein: CASTQFGSLSYGYTF
CDR3 DNA: TGTGCCAGCACCCAGTTCGGCAGCCTATCCTATGGCTACACCTTC

clone size: NA
V gene: TRBV6-2/TRBV6-3
J gene: TRBJ2-5
CDR3 length: 16
D gene: NA
CDR3 protein: CASSFDREASRETQYF
CDR3 DNA: TGTGCCAGCAGTTTTGACAGGGAGGCAAGTAGGGAGACCCAGTACTTC

clone size: once
V gene: TRBV10-3
J gene: TRBJ1-2
CDR3 length: 14
D gene: NA
CDR3 protein: CAISESQGNYGYTF
CDR3 DNA: TGTGCCATCAGTGAGTCTCAGGGCAACTATGGCTACACCTTC

clone size: NA
V gene: TRBV7-7
J gene: TRBJ2-2
CDR3 length: 20
D gene: TRBD1
CDR3 protein: CASSPNDPGQPLRNTGELFF
CDR3 DNA: TGTGCCAGCAGCCCCAATGATCCGGGACAGCCCCTCCGGAACACCGGGGAGCTGTTTTTT

clone size: NA
V gene: TRBV2
J gene: TRBJ1-5
CDR3 length: 14
D gene: NA
CDR3 protein: CASVLEASNQPQHF
CDR3 DNA: TGTGCCAGCGTCCTCGAGGCGTCGAATCAGCCCCAGCATTTT

clone size: once
V gene: TRBV2
J gene: TRBJ1-6
CDR3 length: 14
D gene: NA
CDR3 protein: CASSELGYNSPLHF
CDR3 DNA: TGTGCCAGCAGTGAGCTGGGCTATAATTCACCCCTCCACTTT

clone size: NA
V gene: TRBV6-6
J gene: TRBJ1-5
CDR3 length: 14
D gene: TRBD1
CDR3 protein: CASTATGETQPQHF
CDR3 DNA: TGTGCCAGCACTGCGACAGGGGAAACTCAGCCCCAGCATTTT

clone size: NA
V gene: TRBV6-6
J gene: TRBJ1-1
CDR3 length: 14
D gene: NA
CDR3 protein: CASSGRAMNTEAFF
CDR3 DNA: TGTGCCAGCAGTGGACGAGCAATGAACACTGAAGCTTTCTTT

clone size: NA
V gene: TRBV6-2/TRBV6-3
J gene: TRBJ2-1
CDR3 length: 15
D gene: NA
CDR3 protein: CASSYVSANVDEQFF
CDR3 DNA: TGTGCCAGCAGTTACGTTTCGGCTAACGTGGATGAGCAGTTCTTC

clone size: NA
V gene: TRBV4-3
J gene: TRBJ1-1
CDR3 length: 13
D gene: TRBD1
CDR3 protein: CASRADRGTEAFF
CDR3 DNA: TGCGCCAGCAGGGCCGACAGGGGGACTGAAGCTTTCTTT

clone size: NA
V gene: TRBV9
J gene: TRBJ2-1
CDR3 length: 15
D gene: NA
CDR3 protein: CASSPLDFPSLEQFF
CDR3 DNA: TGTGCCAGCAGCCCTCTGGACTTCCCTAGTTTAGAGCAGTTCTTC

clone size: NA
V gene: TRBV6-5
J gene: TRBJ2-7
CDR3 length: 15
D gene: NA
CDR3 protein: CASSYGRYGSYEQYF
CDR3 DNA: TGTGCCAGCAGTTACGGGCGGTATGGTTCCTACGAGCAGTACTTC

clone size: NA
V gene: TRBV4-1
J gene: TRBJ2-6
CDR3 length: 17
D gene: NA
CDR3 protein: CASSLPSSGSGANVLTF
CDR3 DNA: TGCGCCAGCAGTCTCCCCAGTTCGGGCTCTGGGGCCAACGTCCTGACTTTC

clone size: NA
V gene: TRBV3-1/TRBV3-2
J gene: TRBJ2-2
CDR3 length: 14
D gene: NA
CDR3 protein: CASSQQLGTGELFF
CDR3 DNA: TGTGCCAGCAGCCAGCAACTTGGCACCGGGGAGCTGTTTTTT

clone size: once
V gene: TRBV4-3
J gene: TRBJ2-2
CDR3 length: 16
D gene: NA
CDR3 protein: CASSQDFPGYTGELFF
CDR3 DNA: TGCGCCAGCAGCCAAGATTTCCCGGGTTACACCGGGGAGCTGTTTTTT

clone size: NA
V gene: TRBV12-3/TRBV12-4
J gene: TRBJ2-2
CDR3 length: 13
D gene: NA
CDR3 protein: CASNPTVTGELFF
CDR3 DNA: TGTGCCAGCAACCCGACAGTCACCGGGGAGCTGTTTTTT

clone size: NA
V gene: TRBV4-3
J gene: TRBJ1-6
CDR3 length: 16
D gene: NA
CDR3 protein: CASRDHVTTLNSPLHF
CDR3 DNA: TGCGCCAGCCGAGACCATGTTACAACTTTGAATTCACCCCTCCACTTT

clone size: NA
V gene: TRBV27
J gene: TRBJ1-6
CDR3 length: 13
D gene: NA
CDR3 protein: CASSPRTDSPLHF
CDR3 DNA: TGTGCCAGCAGTCCCCGGACAGATTCACCCCTCCACTTT

clone size: NA
V gene: TRBV7-9
J gene: TRBJ1-1
CDR3 length: 13
D gene: NA
CDR3 protein: CASSLDTNTEAFF
CDR3 DNA: TGTGCCAGCAGCTTAGACACCAACACTGAAGCTTTCTTT